The T cell receptor (beta chain) under discussion was sequenced for a study of blood T cell dynamics during melanoma immunotherapy (dated by TCRdb to the early 2020s). About the investigation overall: Patients with metastatic melanoma were treated with first-line pembrolizumab or nivolumab plus ipilimumab as standard of care in the United Kingdom. To identify early correlates of response, the study profiled peripheral T cell receptor repertoires in patients with metastatic melanoma before and after one cycle of checkpoint inhibitor therapy. Consecutive patients formed a training cohort, and a further independent group of patients from the same centre was pooled into an external validation set.

What the work shows at the level of the full study, not this receptor alone: A bifurcated reorganization of the PBMC repertoire at W3, with increased clonality or increased diversity, was observed in patients who later achieved disease control, unlike in progressors. The relatively small sample size was recognized as a factor that could limit how well the results generalize. Whether the T cell clones driving repertoire changes were melanoma-specific or reflected general immune activation could not be determined in the study.

Based on the germline V gene (reference sequence), the CDR1 and CDR2 sequences are GTSNPN and SVGIG. From the cysteine through the phenylalanine, the CDR3 covers 12 amino acids. Only the CDR3 DNA is retained, 36 bases long and in frame from the first base. Between the V and J ends, shortened by 5 bases and 6 bases respectively, the junction contains 12 bases. This specimen's time point label, per the study, means: week 3, after first cycle of checkpoint inhibitor. Blood samples were collected before treatment (T0) and at week 3 (W3), after the first cycle of checkpoint blockade. Except for a couple of patients with rapid clinical progression, response was assessed 12 weeks after the first infusion by RECIST 1.1; disease control meant complete response, partial response or stable disease. Patients with prior systemic cancer treatment, concomitant immunosuppressant therapy or synchronous other active malignancies were excluded. Both bulk PBMC and plasma cell-free DNA were sequenced for TCR beta so that circulating cells and T cell turnover could be tracked. PBMC were isolated from blood with Lymphoprep and SepMate tubes, followed by red cell lysis. DNA from PBMC and sorted T cell subsets was extracted with QIAamp DNA Blood Mini kits.

Every bulk PBMC sample was loaded with the same fixed amount of roughly 330 ng of DNA. Following the manufacturer instructions, the immunoSEQ TCRb Assay kit was used to amplify TCR beta CDR3 sequences from genomic DNA. The KAPA Library Quantification Kit for Illumina platforms was used to quantify pooled libraries by qPCR. Pooled libraries were sequenced on an Illumina NextSeq 500, clustered at 0.6-1.1 pM. In the authors' own workflow: The TCR data were analyzed using immunoSEQ ANALYZER and the R LymphoSeq package. A rearrangement efficiency score was calculated as productive divided by the sum of productive and non-productive CDR3 sequences. Within each patient, timepoints were compared pairwise for clonality, measured with the Gini coefficient, and for diversity, measured with the Renyi index at alpha=1. In LymphoSeq, clonal relatedness was computed with an edit distance of 3 and repertoire similarity was computed with the Bhattacharyya coefficient. To classify response, a linear discriminant analysis based on week-3 changes in clonality and diversity was built using the R MASS and caret packages. In TCRdb, the immuneACCESS table is reduced to in-frame sequences with V and J assigned. These tables do not hold every clone; where another copy was compared, an unresolved V gene accounts for under half, and the others remain unexplained. The V and J calls and the clone size are those of that table, but D and trimming were determined from the DNA. The sample yields about 11,000 clones; approximately 88% were counted once. About 15% of the sample is in the top ten clones.

Points on this clone: Its antigen is still unknown. No base-level quality is on record; no much larger clone is a single base apart.

The chain was built from TRBV30 and TRBJ2-3; the D call is possibly TRBD1 or TRBD2, each sharing 5 bases. This material consisted of blood, taken from a patient treated with checkpoint blockade. The receptor was isolated from a human donor with melanoma. The CDR3 region: CAWGLGVDTQYF. The bases read TGTGCCTGGGGCTTGGGGGTTGATACGCAGTATTTT. The CDR3, completed at both ends by the reference TRBV30 and TRBJ2-3 genes, gives the full variable domain SQTIHQWPATLVQPVGSPLSLECTVEGTSNPNLYWYRQAAGRGLQLLFYSVGIGQISSEVPQNLSASRPQDRQFILSSKKLLLSDSGFYLCAWGLGVDTQYFGPGTRLTVL.